The T cell receptor beta chain described here comes from a study of shared clonotypes between healthy human individuals (dated by TCRdb to 2020 to 2022). Study-wide context: Three men and two women, aged 18 to 49 years, made up the cohort. Per donor, three plates each were used for CD4 naive and CD4 memory, two for CD8 naive, and one for CD8 memory. To estimate repertoire size and how much clonotypes are shared between individuals, the study performed deep sequencing of blood TCR repertoires from a handful of healthy adults. To increase sequencing depth and limit assay-specific biases, different laboratories used diverse techniques to prepare libraries and sequence TCR repertoires. Per donor, leukapheresis produced somewhere between about 0.94 and 10 billion PBMCs.

V loses 2 bases of germline sequence and J loses 7 bases, and the interval between the two ends is 17 bases. CDR1 and CDR2 are read off the germline V gene (reference sequence) as MNHEY and SMNVEV. Including the terminal cysteine and phenylalanine, the CDR3 comprises 15 residues. The read is trimmed to its CDR3 DNA, 45 bases read in frame from base 1. Results and caveats for the whole study, not just this receptor: Clonotypes shared by all four sorted-subset donors showed higher generation probabilities than non-shared clonotypes. Rarefaction of sorted-subset datasets indicated incomplete sequencing despite the large sequencing depth. Naive subsets generally had larger estimated clonotype richness than memory subsets did. Because the study included only a small number of donors, the genetic and exposure-history diversity represented was limited. When several donors were compared, the shared fraction of clonotypes was roughly 5% for naive CD4, around 3.6% for naive CD8, 2.3% for memory CD4, and around 0.37% for memory CD8. Based on pairwise subsampling, the degree of clonotype sharing among donors was expected to be affected by sequencing depth. Only blood was sampled, and tissue TCR repertoires likely differ from those in blood.

Turning to this clone: This clone's antigen is unknown. No base qualities exist here, and no much larger clone lies one base off it.

Donors were healthy HIV-negative adults with no recently reported acute infections or vaccinations. Every donor was a Caucasian adult living in Nashville, Tennessee, USA. Magnetic negative selection was used to enrich CD4+ T cells, after which naive cells were positively selected on CD45RA and the negative fraction became the memory subset. After blood collection by leukapheresis, PBMCs were isolated using Ficoll-Histopaque density gradient centrifugation and then cryopreserved in the vapor phase of liquid nitrogen. Analytical flow cytometry was used to check the purity and quantity of every magnetically sorted T cell population. From each sorted fraction, genomic DNA was isolated and quantified by UV absorbance on a Nanodrop 2000c. Using the deep immunoSEQ assay, TCR CDR3 regions were amplified from genomic DNA by multiplex PCR. Genomic DNA extracted from each cell subset was distributed evenly over all wells of several immunoSEQ 96-well plates, and each plate served as one replicate. For sorted subsets, around 200 ng genomic DNA, equal to 25,000 to 35,000 T cell genomes, was loaded into each replicate PCR. Purified libraries were measured with a Qubit 3.0 fluorometer, size-checked on a Bioanalyzer 2100, and measured again with the KAPA Library Quantification kit. Each immunoSEQ 96-well plate was sequenced on its own single-read 150-cycle Illumina NextSeq 550 flow cell. As for how the authors treated the data: Because the immunoSEQ output held only junctional sequences and lacked quality scores, the filtering could not match the filtering applied to full-length reads. To assign V/J genes and CDR3, sequences were annotated against IMGT germline references using PyIR, a Python wrapper for IgBLAST v1.9. Reads were removed for weak V/J assignments (E-value above 1e-6), missing CDR3, stop codons, out-of-frame junctions, or ambiguous translated residues. V3J clonotypes were defined as sequences sharing an identical inferred V gene, J gene, and CDR3 amino acid sequence. The percentage overlap between two repertoires was calculated by dividing the number of shared unique clonotypes by the size of the smaller repertoire. Three approaches were used to assess repertoire richness: RTK rarefaction, the Chao1 estimator, and Recon v2.1 estimates of unobserved clonotypes. Generation probabilities were computed with OLGA for all TCRbeta clonotypes obtained by the gDNA method from a handful of donors. Here the immuneACCESS table is served through TCRdb, limited to in-frame sequences with V and J called. Missing clones are a known gap in these copies; in checked studies unresolved V genes cover under half, and the rest lacks a known reason. That table supplies the V and J calls and clone size; D and trimming were determined from the DNA. This sample has 600,000 to 700,000 clones in its table, and 73% of those were observed once. In total, the top ten clones hold around 2% of the sample.

This clonotype originated in a young woman in good health. The chain is encoded by TRBV27 joined to TRBJ2-5, with TRBD2 as a weak D call on 6 bases. The specimen was memory CD4+ T cells sorted from blood. The sample's cell subset or site label is to be understood as: CD45RA-negative fraction. At the DNA level, the sequence is TGTGCCAGCAGTTTAGCGGGGAACTCGAAGGGGACCCAGTACTTC. This yields the protein CASSLAGNSKGTQYF.